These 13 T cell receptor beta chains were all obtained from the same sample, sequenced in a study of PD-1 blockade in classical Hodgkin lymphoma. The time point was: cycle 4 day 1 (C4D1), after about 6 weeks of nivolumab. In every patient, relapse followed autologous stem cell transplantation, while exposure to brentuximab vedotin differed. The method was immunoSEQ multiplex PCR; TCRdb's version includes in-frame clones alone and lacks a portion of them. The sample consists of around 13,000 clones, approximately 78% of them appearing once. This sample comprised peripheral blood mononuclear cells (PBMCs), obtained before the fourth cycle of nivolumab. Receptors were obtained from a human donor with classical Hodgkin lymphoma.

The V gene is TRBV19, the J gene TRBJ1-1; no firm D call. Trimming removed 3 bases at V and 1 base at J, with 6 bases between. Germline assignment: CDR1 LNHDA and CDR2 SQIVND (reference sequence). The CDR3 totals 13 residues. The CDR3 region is CASSISTNTEAFF. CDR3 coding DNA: TGTGCCAGTAGTATTTCGACGAACACTGAAGCTTTCTTT.

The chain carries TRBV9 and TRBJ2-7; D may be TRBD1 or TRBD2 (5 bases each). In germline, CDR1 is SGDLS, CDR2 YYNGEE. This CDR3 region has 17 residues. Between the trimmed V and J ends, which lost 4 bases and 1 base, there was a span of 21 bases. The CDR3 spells CASSPQDGAGRSYEQYF. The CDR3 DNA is TGTGCCAGCAGCCCCCAAGATGGGGCAGGGAGATCCTACGAGCAGTACTTC.

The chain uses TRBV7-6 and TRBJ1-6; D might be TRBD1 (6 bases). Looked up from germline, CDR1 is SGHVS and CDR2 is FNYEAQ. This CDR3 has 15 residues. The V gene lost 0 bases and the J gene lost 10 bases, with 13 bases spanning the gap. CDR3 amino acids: CASSLAQGTGSPLHF. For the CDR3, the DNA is TGTGCCAGCAGCTTAGCGCAGGGGACGGGATCACCCCTCCACTTT.

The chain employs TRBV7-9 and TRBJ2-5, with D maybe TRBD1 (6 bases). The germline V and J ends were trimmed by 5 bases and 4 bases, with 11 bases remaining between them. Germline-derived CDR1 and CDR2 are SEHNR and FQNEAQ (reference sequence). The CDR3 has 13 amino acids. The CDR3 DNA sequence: TGTGCCAGCAGCCTACTAGGGGGAGAGACCCAGTACTTC. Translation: CASSLLGGETQYF.

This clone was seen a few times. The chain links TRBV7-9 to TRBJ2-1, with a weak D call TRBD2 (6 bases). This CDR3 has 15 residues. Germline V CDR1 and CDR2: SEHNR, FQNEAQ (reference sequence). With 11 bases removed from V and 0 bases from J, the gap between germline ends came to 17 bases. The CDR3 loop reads CAAPRGGSSYNEQFF. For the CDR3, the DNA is TGTGCCGCCCCCCGCGGAGGGAGCTCCTACAATGAGCAGTTCTTC.

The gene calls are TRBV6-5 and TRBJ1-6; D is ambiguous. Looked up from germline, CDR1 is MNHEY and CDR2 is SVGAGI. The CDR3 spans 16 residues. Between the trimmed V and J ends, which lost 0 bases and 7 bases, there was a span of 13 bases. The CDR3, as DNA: TGTGCCAGCAGTTACTCCCCACCACACGGAAATTCACCCCTCCACTTT. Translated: CASSYSPPHGNSPLHF.

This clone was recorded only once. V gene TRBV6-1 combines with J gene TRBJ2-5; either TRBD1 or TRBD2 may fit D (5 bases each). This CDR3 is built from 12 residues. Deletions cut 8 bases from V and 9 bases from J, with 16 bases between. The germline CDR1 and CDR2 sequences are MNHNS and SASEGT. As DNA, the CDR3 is TGTGCCAGCGGGAGATATGAACAGGCCCAGTACTTC. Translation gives CASGRYEQAQYF.

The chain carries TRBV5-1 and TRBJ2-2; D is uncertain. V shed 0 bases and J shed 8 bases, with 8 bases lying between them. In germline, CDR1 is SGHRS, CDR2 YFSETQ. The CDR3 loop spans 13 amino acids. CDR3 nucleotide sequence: TGCGCCAGCAGCTTGGAGGGATCAGGGGAGCTGTTTTTT. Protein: CASSLEGSGELFF.

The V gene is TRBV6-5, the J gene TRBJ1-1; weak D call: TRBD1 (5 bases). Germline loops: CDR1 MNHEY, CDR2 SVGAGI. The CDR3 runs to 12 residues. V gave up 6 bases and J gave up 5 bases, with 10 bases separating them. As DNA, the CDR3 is TGTGCCAGCAGATCCGGGGGGACTGAAGCTTTCTTT. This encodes CASRSGGTEAFF.

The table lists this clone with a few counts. As DNA, the CDR3 is TGTGCCAGTAGTAGAGCATACTACCCTTACAATGAGCAGTTCTTC. This sequence encodes CASSRAYYPYNEQFF. The V and J genes are TRBV19 and TRBJ2-1, with D unresolved. V was cut by 4 bases and J by 4 bases, with 14 bases left in between. The CDR3 is 15 residues long. CDR1 is LNHDA and CDR2 is SQIVND in the germline V gene (reference sequence).

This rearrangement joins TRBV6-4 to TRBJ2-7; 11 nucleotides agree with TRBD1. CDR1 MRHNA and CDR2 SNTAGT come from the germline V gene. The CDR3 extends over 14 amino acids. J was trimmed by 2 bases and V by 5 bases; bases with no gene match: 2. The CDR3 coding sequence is TGTGCCAGCAGTTTGGGACAGGGGGCCTACGAGCAGTACTTC. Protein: CASSLGQGAYEQYF.

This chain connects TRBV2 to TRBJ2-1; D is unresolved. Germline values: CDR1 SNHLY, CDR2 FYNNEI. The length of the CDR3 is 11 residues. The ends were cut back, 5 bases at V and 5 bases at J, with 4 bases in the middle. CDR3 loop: CASSYHNEQFF. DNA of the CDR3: TGTGCCAGCAGTTACCACAATGAGCAGTTCTTC.

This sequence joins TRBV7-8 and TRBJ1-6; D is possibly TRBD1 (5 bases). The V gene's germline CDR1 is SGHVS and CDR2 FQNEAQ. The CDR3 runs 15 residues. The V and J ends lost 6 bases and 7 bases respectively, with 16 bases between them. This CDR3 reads CASRGVGQGNSPLHF. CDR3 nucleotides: TGTGCCAGCAGGGGGGTAGGTCAGGGCAATTCACCCCTCCACTTT.